A single sample gave rise to the 18 T cell receptor beta chains below, sequenced in a study of CXCR3-negative and CXCR3-positive naive CD8 T cells (dated by TCRdb to about 2019). The sequencer was a NextSeq 550. The Human TCR Profiling Kit (MiLaboratory) was used to prepare UMI-labeled 5' RACE TRB cDNA libraries. Based on TCRdb reprocessing of the reads, there is one entry per CDR3 protein sequence, and DNA is missing. For this sample, the table gives some 5,200 distinct CDR3 sequences. The top ten clonotypes cover roughly 2.5% of the sample. Sequencing was carried out using naive CXCR3- CD8+ T cells from blood. The sample's cell subset or site label, in plain terms: CD45RO-CCR7+CD27+CD95- naive CD8+ T cells lacking CXCR3 (TNR3-). The receptor source for this set is a human donor in good health. Some clones in this sample may be carry-over from other donors' samples.

The rearrangement links TRBV19 to TRBJ1-1; TCRdb designates TRBD1, a call that cannot be tested without DNA. The CDR3 has 11 residues. CDR1 is LNHDA and CDR2 is SQIVND in the germline V gene (reference sequence). This CDR3 reads CASQWGTEAFF.

Frequency places this clonotype as medium-sized. CDR3: CASSRGVGASYNEQFF. The rearrangement uses TRBV4-2 and TRBJ2-1; checking the TCRdb D call of TRBD1 is not possible without DNA. Germline V lookup: CDR1 LGHNA, CDR2 YNFKEQ. CDR3 length: 16 amino acids.

V is TRBV20-1 and J is TRBJ1-1. This CDR3 comprises 13 residues. In germline, CDR1 is DFQATT, CDR2 SNEGSKA (reference sequence). This chain's CDR3 is CSAREGGGTEAFF.

J is TRBJ1-1 and V is TRBV5-5; TCRdb's assignment of TRBD1 cannot be checked, as there is no DNA. Germline CDR1 SGHKS, CDR2 YYEKEE (reference sequence). The CDR3 is 16 amino acids. Here the CDR3 reads CASSLAERQTNTEAFF.

The chain carries TRBV5-1 and TRBJ2-2. The CDR3 is made up of 14 amino acids. CDR1 is SGHRS and CDR2 is YFSETQ in the germline V gene. CDR3 amino acids: CASSVDSNTGELFF.

The rearrangement links TRBV10-3 to TRBJ2-3; the D call of TRBD2 rests on TCRdb alone, since no DNA is present to check it. Germline CDR1 ENHRY, CDR2 SYGVKD. CDR3 length: 15 residues. CDR3 sequence reads: CAISDKAGASDTQYF.

This chain uses TRBV4-3 with TRBJ1-2. CDR1 is LGHNA and CDR2 is YSLEER in the germline V gene. This CDR3 spans 16 amino acids. The CDR3: CASSRSLSVLNYGYTF.

The chain joins TRBV11-1 to TRBJ1-1; TCRdb designates TRBD1, a call that cannot be tested without DNA. The length of the CDR3 is 13 residues. The V gene's germline CDR1 is SGHAT and CDR2 FQDESV (reference sequence). Here the CDR3 reads CASSRQGDTEAFF.

This clonotype is called medium-sized based on its frequency. The rearrangement uses TRBV5-1 and TRBJ2-5; TCRdb picks TRBD1, but there is no DNA to check that call. The CDR3 is 15 residues long. Germline V gives CDR1 SGHRS, CDR2 YFSETQ. CDR3: CASRNWLGTEETQYF.

Measured by frequency, this clonotype is medium-sized. The rearrangement joins TRBV29-1 to TRBJ1-2. Germline V CDR1 and CDR2: SQVTM, ANQGSEA. The CDR3 totals 17 residues. CDR3 sequence: CSVLGFVEGRANYGYTF.

The chain carries TRBV6-1 and TRBJ2-5; as DNA is missing, the TRBD2 call by TCRdb cannot be tested. The CDR3 loop spans 15 amino acids. Germline CDR1 is MNHNS and CDR2 is SASEGT. CDR3: CANALTSEAQETKYF.

V and J are TRBV7-6 and TRBJ2-3; TCRdb calls TRBD2, which cannot be checked without DNA. The germline V gene has CDR1 SGHVS and CDR2 FNYEAQ. CDR3 length equals 19 residues. CDR3 protein: CASSSLGTSGRQPTDTQYF. The full variable domain, in which reference TRBV7-6 and TRBJ2-3 provide the parts outside the CDR3, is GAGVSQSPRYKVTKRGQDVALRCDPISGHVSLYWYRQALGQGPEFLTYFNYEAQQDKSGLPNDRFSAERPEGSISTLTIQRTEQRDSAMYRCASSSLGTSGRQPTDTQYFGPGTRLTVL.

The V and J genes are TRBV28 and TRBJ2-7; TCRdb's D call, TRBD2, is unchecked because there is no DNA. Germline assignment: CDR1 MDHEN and CDR2 SYDVKM. The CDR3 is 14 residues long. The CDR3 spells CASSLRAGGYEQYF.

By frequency, this clonotype is medium-sized. The V call is TRBV5-6, the J call TRBJ1-1. Germline V gene lookup returns CDR1 SGHDT and CDR2 YYEEEE. This CDR3 comprises 12 residues. The CDR3 here is CASSGVNTEAFF.

This rearrangement joins TRBV5-1 to TRBJ2-7; TCRdb picks TRBD1, but there is no DNA to check that call. CDR3 size: 15 residues. The germline CDR1 and CDR2 sequences are SGHRS and YFSETQ. CDR3 loop: CASSLEPGDTYEQYF.

The chain couples TRBV4-3 to TRBJ2-1; the TRBD2 assignment by TCRdb is unverifiable without DNA. CDR3 size: 14 residues. The germline V gene encodes CDR1 LGHNA and CDR2 YSLEER. Here the CDR3 reads CASSQAWTNNEQFF.

This clonotype is called medium-sized based on its frequency. The chain has TRBV29-1 and TRBJ2-7; no DNA is available, so the TRBD1 call from TCRdb remains unchecked. The germline CDR1 and CDR2 sequences are SQVTM and ANQGSEA. The CDR3 totals 13 residues. The CDR3 protein is CSVRTGVSYEQYF.

J is TRBJ2-7 and V is TRBV5-1. This CDR3 region has 13 residues. Germline assignment: CDR1 SGHRS and CDR2 YFSETQ. The CDR3 loop is CASSFNKIYEQYF.